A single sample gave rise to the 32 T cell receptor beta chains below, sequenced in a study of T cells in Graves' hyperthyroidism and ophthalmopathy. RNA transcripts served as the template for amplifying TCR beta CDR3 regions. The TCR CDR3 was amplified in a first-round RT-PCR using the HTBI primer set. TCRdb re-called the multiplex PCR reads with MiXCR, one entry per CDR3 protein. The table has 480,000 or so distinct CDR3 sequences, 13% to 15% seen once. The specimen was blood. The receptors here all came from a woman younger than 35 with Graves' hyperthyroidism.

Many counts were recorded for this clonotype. The CDR3 coding sequence is TGTGCCACCAGCAGAGGAGGGTTTGGCACCGGGGAGCTGTTTTTT. As protein: CATSRGGFGTGELFF. The chain couples TRBV24-1 to TRBJ2-2; TRBD2 is a possible D gene (6 bases). Trimming took off 7 bases at V and 4 bases at J, with 15 bases between the two ends. The CDR3 contains 15 residues. The V gene's germline CDR1 is KGHDR and CDR2 SFDVKD.

CDR3 bases: TGTGCCAGCAGTGAGACAGGGGACTACGAGCAGTACGTC. Translated, it gives CASSETGDYEQYV. The chain employs TRBV6-1 and TRBJ2-7; 8 bases line up with TRBD1. CDR1 MNHNS and CDR2 SASEGT come from the germline V gene. The CDR3 loop spans 13 amino acids. The trim removed 3 bases at V and 3 bases at J, leaving 1 base unmatched.

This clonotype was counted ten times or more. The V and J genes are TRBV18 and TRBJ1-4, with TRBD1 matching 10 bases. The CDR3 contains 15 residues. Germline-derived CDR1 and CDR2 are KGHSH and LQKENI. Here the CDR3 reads CGTGTGATANEKLFF. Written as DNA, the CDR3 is TGTGGAACCGGGACAGGGGCAACAGCTAATGAAAAACTGTTTTTT.

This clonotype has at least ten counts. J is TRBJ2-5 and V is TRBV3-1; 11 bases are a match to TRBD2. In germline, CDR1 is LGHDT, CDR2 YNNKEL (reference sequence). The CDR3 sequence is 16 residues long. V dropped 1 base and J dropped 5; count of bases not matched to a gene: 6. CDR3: CASSQGVASGRETQYF. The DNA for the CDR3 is TGTGCCAGCAGCCAAGGGGTAGCTAGCGGGAGGGAGACCCAGTACTTC.

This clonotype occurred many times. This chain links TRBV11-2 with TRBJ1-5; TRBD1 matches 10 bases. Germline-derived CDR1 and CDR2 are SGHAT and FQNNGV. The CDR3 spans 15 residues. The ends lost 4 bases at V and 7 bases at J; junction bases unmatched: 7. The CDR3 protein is CASSSGTGVSQPQHF. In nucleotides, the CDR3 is TGTGCCAGCAGCTCCGGGACAGGGGTGAGCCAGCCCCAGCATTTT.

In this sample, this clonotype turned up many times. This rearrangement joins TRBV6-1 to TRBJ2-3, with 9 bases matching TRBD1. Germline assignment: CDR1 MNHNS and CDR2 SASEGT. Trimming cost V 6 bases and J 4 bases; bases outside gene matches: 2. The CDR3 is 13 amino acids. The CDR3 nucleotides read TGTGCCAGCAGAGGGACAGGGTCAGATACGCAGTATTTT. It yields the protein CASRGTGSDTQYF.

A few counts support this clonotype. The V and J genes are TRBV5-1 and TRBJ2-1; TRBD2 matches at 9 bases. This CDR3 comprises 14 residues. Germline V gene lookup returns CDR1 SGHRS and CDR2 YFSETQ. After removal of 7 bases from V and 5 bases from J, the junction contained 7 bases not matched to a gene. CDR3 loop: CASSLSGRHNEQFF. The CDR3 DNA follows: TGCGCCAGCTCCCTGAGCGGGAGGCACAATGAGCAGTTCTTC.

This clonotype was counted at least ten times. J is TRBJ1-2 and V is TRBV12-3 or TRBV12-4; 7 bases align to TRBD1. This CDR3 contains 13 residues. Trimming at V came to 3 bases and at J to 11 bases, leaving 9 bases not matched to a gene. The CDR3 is CASSLGDRDRYTF. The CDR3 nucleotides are TGTGCCAGCAGTTTGGGGGACAGAGATCGGTACACCTTC.

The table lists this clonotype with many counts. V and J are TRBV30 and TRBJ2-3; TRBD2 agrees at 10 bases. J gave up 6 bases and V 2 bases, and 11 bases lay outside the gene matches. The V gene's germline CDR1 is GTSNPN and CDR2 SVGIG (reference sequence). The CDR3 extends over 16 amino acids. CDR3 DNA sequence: TGTGCCTGGAGTCGGGGACTAGCGAGAGAGGGGGATACGCAGTATTTT. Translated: CAWSRGLAREGDTQYF.

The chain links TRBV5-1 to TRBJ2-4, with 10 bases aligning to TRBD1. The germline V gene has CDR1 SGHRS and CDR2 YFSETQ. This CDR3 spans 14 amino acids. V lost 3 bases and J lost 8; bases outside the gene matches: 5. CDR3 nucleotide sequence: TGCGCCAGCAGCTCGGGACAGGGGCGGGACATTCAGTACTTC. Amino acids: CASSSGQGRDIQYF.

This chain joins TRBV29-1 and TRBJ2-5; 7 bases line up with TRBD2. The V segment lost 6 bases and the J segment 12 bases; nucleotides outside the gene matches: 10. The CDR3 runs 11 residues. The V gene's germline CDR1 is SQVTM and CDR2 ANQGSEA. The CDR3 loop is CSVNPGLVEYF. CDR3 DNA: TGCAGCGTAAATCCAGGACTAGTGGAGTACTTC. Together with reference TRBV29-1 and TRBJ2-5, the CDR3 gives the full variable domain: SAVISQKPSRDICQRGTSLTIQCQVDSQVTMMFWYRQQPGQSLTLIATANQGSEATYESGFVIDKFPISRPNLTFSTLTVSNMSPEDSSIYLCSVNPGLVEYFGPGTRLLVL.

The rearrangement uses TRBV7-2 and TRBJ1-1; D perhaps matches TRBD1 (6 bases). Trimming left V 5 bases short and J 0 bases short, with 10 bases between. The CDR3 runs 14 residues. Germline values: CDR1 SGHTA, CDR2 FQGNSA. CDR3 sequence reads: CASSPGAMNTEAFF. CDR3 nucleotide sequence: TGTGCCAGCAGCCCAGGGGCCATGAACACTGAAGCTTTCTTT.

The CDR3 nucleotides read TGTGCCAGCTGGACTAGCCGTAAAGATACGCAGTATTTT. Residues: CASWTSRKDTQYF. V is TRBV27 and J is TRBJ2-3, with 8 nucleotides matching TRBD2. V lost 8 bases to trimming and J lost 5 bases; unmatched junction nucleotides: 6. The CDR3 is made up of 13 amino acids. CDR1 and CDR2 from the germline V gene are MNHEY and SMNVEV (reference sequence).

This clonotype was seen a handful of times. As DNA, the CDR3 is TGTGCCAGCAGTGAAGAGGGGAGGCCGACATACGAGCAGTACGTC. This gives the protein CASSEEGRPTYEQYV. The chain is built from TRBV6-1 and TRBJ2-7, with a possible D match to TRBD2 (6 bases). CDR1 and CDR2 from the germline V gene are MNHNS and SASEGT. V was cut by 1 base and J by 4 bases, with 14 bases left in between. This CDR3 has 15 residues.

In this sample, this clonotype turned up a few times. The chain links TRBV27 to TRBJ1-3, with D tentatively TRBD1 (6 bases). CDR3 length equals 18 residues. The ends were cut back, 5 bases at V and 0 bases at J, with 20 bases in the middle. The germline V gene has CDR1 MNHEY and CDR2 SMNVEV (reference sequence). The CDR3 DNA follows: TGTGCCAGCAGTCCTTCCCCTGACAGGCTCTTCTCTGGAAACACCATATATTTT. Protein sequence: CASSPSPDRLFSGNTIYF.

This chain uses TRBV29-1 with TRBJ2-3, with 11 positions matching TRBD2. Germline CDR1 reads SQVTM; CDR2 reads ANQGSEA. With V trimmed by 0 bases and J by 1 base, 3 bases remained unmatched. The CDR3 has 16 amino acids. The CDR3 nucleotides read TGCAGCGTTGAAGACCCGACTAGCGGGGGCACAGATACGCAGTATTTT. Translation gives CSVEDPTSGGTDTQYF.

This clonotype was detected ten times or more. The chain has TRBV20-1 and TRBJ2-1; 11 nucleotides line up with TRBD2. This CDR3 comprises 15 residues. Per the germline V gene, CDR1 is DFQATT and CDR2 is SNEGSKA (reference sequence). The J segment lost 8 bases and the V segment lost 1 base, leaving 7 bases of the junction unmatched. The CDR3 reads CSARVAGGPFYEQFF. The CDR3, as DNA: TGCAGTGCTAGAGTAGCGGGAGGGCCTTTCTATGAGCAGTTCTTC.

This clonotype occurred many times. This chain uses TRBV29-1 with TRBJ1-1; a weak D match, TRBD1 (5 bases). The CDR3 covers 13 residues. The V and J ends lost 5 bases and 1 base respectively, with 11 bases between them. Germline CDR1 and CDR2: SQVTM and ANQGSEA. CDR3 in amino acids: CSVSTGPNTEAFF. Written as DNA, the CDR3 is TGCAGCGTTTCTACAGGACCGAACACTGAAGCTTTCTTT.

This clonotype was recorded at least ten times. The CDR3 reads CAWSVRGNTIYF. CDR3 in DNA: TGTGCCTGGAGTGTACGAGGTAACACCATATATTTT. The V and J genes are TRBV30 and TRBJ1-3; D gene ambiguous. V lost 0 bases, J lost 7 bases, and 7 bases lay in between. The CDR3 covers 12 residues. Germline CDR1 reads GTSNPN; CDR2 reads SVGIG (reference sequence). The full variable domain, in which reference TRBV30 and TRBJ1-3 provide the parts outside the CDR3, is SQTIHQWPATLVQPVGSPLSLECTVEGTSNPNLYWYRQAAGRGLQLLFYSVGIGQISSEVPQNLSASRPQDRQFILSSKKLLLSDSGFYLCAWSVRGNTIYFGEGSWLTVV.

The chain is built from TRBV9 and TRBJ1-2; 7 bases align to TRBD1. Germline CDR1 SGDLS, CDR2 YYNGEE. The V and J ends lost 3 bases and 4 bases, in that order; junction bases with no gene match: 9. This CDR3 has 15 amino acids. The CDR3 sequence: CASSAGQAEGYGYTF. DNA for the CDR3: TGTGCCAGCAGCGCCGGACAGGCTGAAGGCTATGGCTACACCTTC.

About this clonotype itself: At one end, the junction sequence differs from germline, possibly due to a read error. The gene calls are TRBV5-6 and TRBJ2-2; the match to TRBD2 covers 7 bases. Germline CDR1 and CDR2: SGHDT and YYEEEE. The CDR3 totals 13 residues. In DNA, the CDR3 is TGTGCCTGGCGGCCAGCGGGAACCGGGGATCTGTTTTTT. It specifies CAWRPAGTGDLFF.

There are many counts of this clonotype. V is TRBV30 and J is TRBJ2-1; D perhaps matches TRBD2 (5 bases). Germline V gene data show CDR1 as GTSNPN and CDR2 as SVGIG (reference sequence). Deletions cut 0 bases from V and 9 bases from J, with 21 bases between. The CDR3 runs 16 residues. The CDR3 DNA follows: TGTGCCTGGAGTGTACGTCACGGGATAAAAGATGTTGAGCAGTTCTTC. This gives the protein CAWSVRHGIKDVEQFF. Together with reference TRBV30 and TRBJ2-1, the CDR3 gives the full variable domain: SQTIHQWPATLVQPVGSPLSLECTVEGTSNPNLYWYRQAAGRGLQLLFYSVGIGQISSEVPQNLSASRPQDRQFILSSKKLLLSDSGFYLCAWSVRHGIKDVEQFFGPGTRLTVL.

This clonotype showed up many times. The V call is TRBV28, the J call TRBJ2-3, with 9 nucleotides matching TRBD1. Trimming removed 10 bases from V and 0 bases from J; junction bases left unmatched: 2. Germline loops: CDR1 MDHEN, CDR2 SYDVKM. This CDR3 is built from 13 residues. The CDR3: CATTGGSTDTQYF. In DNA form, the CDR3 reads TGTGCCACGACAGGGGGGAGCACAGATACGCAGTATTTT.

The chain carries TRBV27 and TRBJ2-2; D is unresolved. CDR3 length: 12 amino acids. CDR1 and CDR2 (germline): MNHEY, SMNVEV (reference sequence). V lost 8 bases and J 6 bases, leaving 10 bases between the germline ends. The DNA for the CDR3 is TGTGCCAGCGGACCCCTATCCGGGGAGCTGTTTTTT. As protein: CASGPLSGELFF.

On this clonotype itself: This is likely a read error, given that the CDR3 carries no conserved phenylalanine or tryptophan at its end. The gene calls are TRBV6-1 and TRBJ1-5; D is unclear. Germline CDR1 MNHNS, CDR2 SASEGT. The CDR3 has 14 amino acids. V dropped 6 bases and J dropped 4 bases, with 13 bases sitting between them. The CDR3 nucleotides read TGTGCCAGCAGATTGACGTCGGGGAATCAGCCCCAGCATTCT. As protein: CASRLTSGNQPQHS.

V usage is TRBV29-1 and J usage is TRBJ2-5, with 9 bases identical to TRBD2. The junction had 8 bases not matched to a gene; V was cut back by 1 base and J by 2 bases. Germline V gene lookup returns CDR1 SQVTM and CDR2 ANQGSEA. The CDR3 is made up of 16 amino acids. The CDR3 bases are TGCAGCGTTGAAGCCTGGCTGACTAGCGGTCAAGAGACCCAGTACTTC. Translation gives CSVEAWLTSGQETQYF.

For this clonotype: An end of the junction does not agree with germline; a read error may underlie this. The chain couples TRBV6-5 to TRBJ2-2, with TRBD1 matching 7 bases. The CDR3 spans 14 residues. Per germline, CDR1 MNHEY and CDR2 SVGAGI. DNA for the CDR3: TGTGCCAGCAGTTACGACAGGGAAACCGGGGAGCCGTTTTTT. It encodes CASSYDRETGEPFF.

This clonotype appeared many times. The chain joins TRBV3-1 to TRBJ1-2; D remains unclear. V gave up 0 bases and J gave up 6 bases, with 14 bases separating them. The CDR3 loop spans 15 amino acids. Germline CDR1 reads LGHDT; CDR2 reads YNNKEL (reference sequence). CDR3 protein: CASSQDRSRMDGYTF. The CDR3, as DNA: TGTGCCAGCAGCCAAGATAGGAGCAGGATGGATGGCTACACCTTC.

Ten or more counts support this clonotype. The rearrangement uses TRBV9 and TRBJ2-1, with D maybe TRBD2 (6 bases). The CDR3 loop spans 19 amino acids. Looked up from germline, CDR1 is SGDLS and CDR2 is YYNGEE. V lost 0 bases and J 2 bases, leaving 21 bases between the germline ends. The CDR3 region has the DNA TGTGCCAGCAGCGTAGCTGGGGGTAGCGGCTACGGTACCTACAATGAGCAGTTCTTC. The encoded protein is CASSVAGGSGYGTYNEQFF. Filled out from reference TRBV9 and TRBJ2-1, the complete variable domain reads DSGVTQTPKHLITATGQRVTLRCSPRSGDLSVYWYQQSLDQGLQFLIQYYNGEERAKGNILERFSAQQFPDLHSELNLSSLELGDSALYFCASSVAGGSGYGTYNEQFFGPGTRLTVL.

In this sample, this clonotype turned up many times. CDR3 amino acids: CSVVGIFTDTQYF. DNA of the CDR3: TGCAGCGTTGTTGGGATATTCACAGATACGCAGTATTTT. The V and J genes are TRBV29-1 and TRBJ2-3, with unresolved D. The V gene lost 4 bases and the J gene lost 2 bases, with 10 bases spanning the gap. Germline CDR1 is SQVTM and CDR2 is ANQGSEA. The CDR3 extends over 13 amino acids.

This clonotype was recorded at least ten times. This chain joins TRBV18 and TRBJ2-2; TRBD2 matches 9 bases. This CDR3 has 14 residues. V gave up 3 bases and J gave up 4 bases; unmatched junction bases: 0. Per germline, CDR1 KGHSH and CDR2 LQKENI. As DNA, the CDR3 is TGTGCCAGCTCACCTAGCGGGAGCACCGGGGAGCTGTTTTTT. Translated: CASSPSGSTGELFF.

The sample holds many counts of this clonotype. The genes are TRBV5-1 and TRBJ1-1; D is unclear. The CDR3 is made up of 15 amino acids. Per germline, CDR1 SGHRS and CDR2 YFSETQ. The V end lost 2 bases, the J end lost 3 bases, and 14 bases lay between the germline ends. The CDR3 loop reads CASSFGGLPDTEAFF. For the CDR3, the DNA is TGCGCCAGCAGCTTTGGAGGGTTACCCGACACTGAAGCTTTCTTT.